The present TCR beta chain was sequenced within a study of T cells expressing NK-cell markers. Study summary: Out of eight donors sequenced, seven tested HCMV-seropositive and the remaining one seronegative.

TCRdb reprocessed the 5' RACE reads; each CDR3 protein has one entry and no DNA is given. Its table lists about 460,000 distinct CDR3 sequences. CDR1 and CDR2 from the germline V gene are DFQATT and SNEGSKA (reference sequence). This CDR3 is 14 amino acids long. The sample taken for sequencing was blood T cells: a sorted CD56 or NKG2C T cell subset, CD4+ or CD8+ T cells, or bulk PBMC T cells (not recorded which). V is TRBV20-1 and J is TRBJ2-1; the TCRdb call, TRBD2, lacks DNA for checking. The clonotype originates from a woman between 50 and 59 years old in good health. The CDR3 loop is CSARDWRAYNEQFF.